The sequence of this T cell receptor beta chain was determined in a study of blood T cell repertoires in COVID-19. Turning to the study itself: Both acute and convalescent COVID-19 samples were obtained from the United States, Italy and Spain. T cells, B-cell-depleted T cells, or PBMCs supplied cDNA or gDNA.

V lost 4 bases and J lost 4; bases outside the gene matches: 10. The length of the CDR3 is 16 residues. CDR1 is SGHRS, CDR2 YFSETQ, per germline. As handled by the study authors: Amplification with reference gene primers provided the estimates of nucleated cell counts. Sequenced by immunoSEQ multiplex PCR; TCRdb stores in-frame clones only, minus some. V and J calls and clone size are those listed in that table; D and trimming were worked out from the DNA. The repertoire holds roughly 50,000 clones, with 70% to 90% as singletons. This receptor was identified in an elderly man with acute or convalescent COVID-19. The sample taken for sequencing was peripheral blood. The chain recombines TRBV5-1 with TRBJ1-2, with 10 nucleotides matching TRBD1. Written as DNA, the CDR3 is TGCGCCAGCAGCAGGGGAGGGACAGGGGATTCCTATGGCTACACCTTC. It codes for CASSRGGTGDSYGYTF. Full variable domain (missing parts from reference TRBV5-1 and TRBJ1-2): KAGVTQTPRYLIKTRGQQVTLSCSPISGHRSVSWYQQTPGQGLQFLFEYFSETQRNKGNFPGRFSGRQFSNSRSEMNVSTLELGDSALYLCASSRGGTGDSYGYTFGSGTRLTVV.